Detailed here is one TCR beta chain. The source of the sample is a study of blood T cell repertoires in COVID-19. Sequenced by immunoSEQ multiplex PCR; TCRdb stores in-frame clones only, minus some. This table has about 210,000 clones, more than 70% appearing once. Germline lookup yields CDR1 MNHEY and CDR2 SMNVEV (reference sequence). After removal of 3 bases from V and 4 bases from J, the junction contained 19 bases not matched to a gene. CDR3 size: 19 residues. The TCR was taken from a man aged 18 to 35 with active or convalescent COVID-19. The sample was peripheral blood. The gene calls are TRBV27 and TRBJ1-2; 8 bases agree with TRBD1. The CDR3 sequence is CASSLSGLGRGRGGYGYTF. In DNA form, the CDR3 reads TGTGCCAGCAGTTTGTCTGGGTTAGGCAGGGGGCGCGGAGGCTATGGCTACACCTTC.